The 32 T cell receptor beta chains below all came from one sample that was sequenced in a study of blood T cell repertoires in COVID-19 (dated by TCRdb to the early 2020s). The method behind the library was the immunoSEQ multiplex PCR assay. TCRdb limited this immuneACCESS table to in-frame rearrangements with V and J called. A share of clones is missing; checked studies link under half to unresolved V genes, and the rest is unexplained. This sample holds approximately 300,000 clones; around nine tenths were observed only once. Approximately 5% of the sample is held by the ten biggest clonotypes. Sequenced input: PBMCs or T cells enriched from blood (not recorded which). The receptors derive from a woman aged 25 to 45 who had recovered from COVID-19.

The count of this clone is one. The V call is TRBV2, the J call TRBJ1-5, with TRBD1 identical over 10 bases. The ends lost 6 bases at V and 6 bases at J; junction bases unmatched: 8. Germline V gene sequence: CDR1 SNHLY, CDR2 FYNNEI. The CDR3 is made up of 15 amino acids. Here the CDR3 reads CASRGQGSGSQPQHF. In DNA, the CDR3 is TGTGCCAGCAGGGGACAGGGGTCGGGCAGTCAGCCCCAGCATTTT.

This clone has only one observation. This chain connects TRBV12-3 or TRBV12-4 to TRBJ1-5; possible D gene TRBD1, 6 bases. There are 13 residues in the CDR3. V lost 4 bases and J 11 bases, leaving 15 bases between the germline ends. The CDR3 is CASSSDSPEAQHF. The CDR3 DNA is TGTGCCAGCAGTTCGGACAGCCCGGAGGCCCAGCATTTT.

The chain employs TRBV5-6 and TRBJ2-5; tentative D call: TRBD2 (6 bases). The germline V and J ends were trimmed by 3 bases and 3 bases, with 12 bases remaining between them. Germline V CDR1 and CDR2: SGHDT, YYEEEE. This CDR3 contains 14 residues. CDR3 loop: CASSWGDFEETQYF. In DNA, the CDR3 is TGTGCCAGCAGCTGGGGGGACTTCGAAGAGACCCAGTACTTC.

This sequence joins TRBV29-1 and TRBJ1-2, with D uncertain. This CDR3 spans 14 amino acids. The ends were cut back, 2 bases at V and 8 bases at J, with 18 bases in the middle. Germline assignment: CDR1 SQVTM and CDR2 ANQGSEA. CDR3 DNA sequence: TGCAGCGTTGAAATCGGACTAATATCGGGGGGCTACACCTTC. Residues: CSVEIGLISGGYTF.

The CDR3 DNA sequence: TGTGCCAGAAGGCGGAGATCCAGGGGTTATAGCAATCAGCCCCAGCATTTT. This gives the protein CARRRRSRGYSNQPQHF. J is TRBJ1-5 and V is TRBV5-3; the D gene is possibly TRBD1 (6 bases). TRBV5-3 is sorted into the ORF group, with uncertain function. This CDR3 contains 17 residues. Trimming removed 5 bases at V and 0 bases at J, with 18 bases between.

The chain uses TRBV12-5 and TRBJ2-2, with D perhaps TRBD2 (7 bases). The germline V gene has CDR1 LGHNT and CDR2 FRNRAP. This CDR3 spans 16 amino acids. Trimming stripped 2 bases from V and 5 bases from J, with 15 bases between. For the CDR3, the DNA is TGTGCTAGTGGTTTGCCCACAGGGAGGGGAACCGGGGAGCTGTTTTTT. This encodes CASGLPTGRGTGELFF.

The chain joins TRBV6-5 to TRBJ1-1, with a possible D match to TRBD1 (6 bases). This CDR3 has 13 amino acids. The germline CDR1 and CDR2 sequences are MNHEY and SVGAGI. The V end was cut by 10 bases, the J end by 1 base, with 13 bases between. The CDR3 sequence is CAIRRTENTEAFF. CDR3 sequence (DNA): TGTGCCATCCGCCGGACAGAGAACACTGAAGCTTTCTTT.

The rearrangement uses TRBV5-1 and TRBJ1-6; TRBD1 is a possible D gene (6 bases). The germline V gene encodes CDR1 SGHRS and CDR2 YFSETQ. CDR3 length: 14 residues. V lost 4 bases and J lost 6, with 11 bases in between. In DNA, the CDR3 is TGCGCCAGCAGCCCACAGGGTGGTAATTCACCCCTCCACTTT. Encoded protein: CASSPQGGNSPLHF.

Worth noting for this clone: An end of the junction differs from the germline gene, which may be a read error. The chain couples TRBV7-2 to TRBJ1-1; D unresolved. Per the germline V gene, CDR1 is SGHTA and CDR2 is FQGNSA. The CDR3 is 8 amino acids. The DNA of the CDR3 is TGTGCCAGCAGCTTAGTAAACTTT. The encoded protein is CASSLVNF.

The DNA for the CDR3 is TGTGCCAGCAGTGAGTCTGGAGGCCCCCAGTACTTC. It codes for CASSESGGPQYF. The rearrangement joins TRBV6-4 to TRBJ2-5, with D possibly TRBD2 on 5 matching bases. The CDR3 is 12 amino acids. Trimming took 3 bases from V and 9 from J, leaving 11 bases between them. The V gene's germline CDR1 is MRHNA and CDR2 SNTAGT.

This clone was found a few times. This chain connects TRBV2 to TRBJ1-1; D is perhaps TRBD1 (6 bases). Trimming removed 5 bases from V and 0 bases from J, with 7 bases in between. The germline V gene has CDR1 SNHLY and CDR2 FYNNEI. CDR3 size: 13 residues. The DNA for the CDR3 is TGTGCCAGCAGTCGGGACATGAACACTGAAGCTTTCTTT. It is translated as CASSRDMNTEAFF. Full variable domain (remainder filled in from reference TRBV2 and TRBJ1-1): EPEVTQTPSHQVTQMGQEVILRCVPISNHLYFYWYRQILGQKVEFLVSFYNNEISEKSEIFDDQFSVERPDGSNFTLKIRSTKLEDSAMYFCASSRDMNTEAFFGQGTRLTVV.

The chain has TRBV3-1 (or the pseudogene TRBV3-2) and TRBJ1-2; the D is unclear. Looked up from germline, CDR1 is LGHDT and CDR2 is YNNKEL (reference sequence). CDR3 length equals 16 residues. V was trimmed by 3 bases and J by 8 bases, leaving 22 bases between them. CDR3 nucleotide sequence: TGTGCCAGCAGCCACGGTCGTGGAGCCCCCTCGGGGGGCTACACCTTC. Translating gives CASSHGRGAPSGGYTF.

V usage is TRBV3-1 (or the pseudogene TRBV3-2) and J usage is TRBJ1-1, with 11 bases that match TRBD1. Germline values: CDR1 LGHDT, CDR2 YNNKEL (reference sequence). Trimming cost V 4 bases and J 5 bases; bases outside gene matches: 9. The CDR3 extends over 16 amino acids. CDR3 sequence: CASSPRDRGFYTEAFF. The CDR3 DNA is TGTGCCAGCAGCCCCAGGGACAGGGGGTTTTATACTGAAGCTTTCTTT.

The chain employs TRBV18 and TRBJ1-2; TRBD1 agrees at 9 bases. Germline V gene lookup returns CDR1 KGHSH and CDR2 LQKENI. The CDR3 is 16 amino acids. Losses at the gene ends were 6 bases for V and 4 bases for J; bases not matched to a gene: 12. DNA for the CDR3: TGTGCCAGCTCTCCCACGACAGGGGGAGGTATCTATGGCTACACCTTC. Protein sequence: CASSPTTGGGIYGYTF. Looking up the rest from reference TRBV18 and TRBJ1-2 gives the full variable domain: NAGVMQNPRHLVRRRGQEARLRCSPMKGHSHVYWYRQLPEEGLKFMVYLQKENIIDESGMPKERFSAEFPKEGPSILRIQQVVRGDSAAYFCASSPTTGGGIYGYTFGSGTRLTVV.

V is TRBV7-2 and J is TRBJ2-7, with D unclear. The CDR3 is 14 residues long. Deletions cut 3 bases from V and 2 bases from J, with 11 bases between. CDR1 is SGHTA and CDR2 is FQGNSA in the germline V gene. The CDR3 nucleotides are TGTGCCAGCAGCTTTGGGCCGACAACCTACGAGCAGTACTTC. This sequence encodes CASSFGPTTYEQYF.

The gene calls are TRBV7-6 and TRBJ1-1, with D possibly TRBD1 on 5 matching bases. The CDR3 is 12 residues long. From germline, CDR1 is SGHVS and CDR2 FNYEAQ. The V end was cut by 4 bases, the J end by 7 bases, with 10 bases between. The DNA for the CDR3 is TGTGCCAGCAGCTGGGGGGACGGTGAAGCTTTCTTT. It codes for CASSWGDGEAFF.

Only one count was recorded for this clone. The CDR3 sequence: CASREGTSGETQYF. Written as DNA, the CDR3 is TGTGCCAGCAGAGAGGGAACTAGCGGGGAGACCCAGTACTTC. The chain combines TRBV25-1 with TRBJ2-5; 9 nucleotides match TRBD2. CDR3 length equals 14 residues. CDR1 is MGHDK, CDR2 SYGVNS, per germline. V gave up 6 bases and J gave up 5 bases; unmatched junction bases: 7.

The V gene is TRBV19, the J gene TRBJ1-5, with D hard to call. This CDR3 has 15 amino acids. V was clipped by 7 bases and J by 0 bases, with 13 bases between them. Germline CDR1 reads LNHDA; CDR2 reads SQIVND (reference sequence). The CDR3 DNA is TGTGCCAGTACCCTGACACATTATAGCAATCAGCCCCAGCATTTT. It codes for CASTLTHYSNQPQHF.

This clone is a singleton in its sample. The chain employs TRBV3-1 (or the pseudogene TRBV3-2) and TRBJ1-1; D is uncertain. The CDR3 runs to 13 residues. V was trimmed by 4 bases and J by 7 bases, leaving 13 bases between them. The germline V gene has CDR1 LGHDT and CDR2 YNNKEL (reference sequence). This CDR3 is CASSPPTGIEAFF. The DNA of the CDR3 is TGTGCCAGCAGCCCCCCGACGGGGATTGAAGCTTTCTTT.

The chain couples TRBV11-2 to TRBJ2-1, with D possibly TRBD2 on 5 matching bases. Trimming shortened V by 1 base and J by 6 bases, and 13 bases separated the two germline ends. Germline CDR1 reads SGHAT; CDR2 reads FQNNGV. The CDR3 is made up of 15 amino acids. CDR3 protein: CASSLGGGRVNEQFF. CDR3 DNA sequence: TGTGCCAGCAGCTTAGGAGGAGGCCGGGTCAATGAGCAGTTCTTC.

The V call is TRBV6-5, the J call TRBJ1-1; D might be TRBD1 (6 bases). CDR3 length equals 13 residues. CDR1 and CDR2 from the germline V gene are MNHEY and SVGAGI. Trimming shortened V by 5 bases and J by 0 bases, and 7 bases separated the two germline ends. The CDR3 region is CASSRTVNTEAFF. In DNA, the CDR3 is TGTGCCAGCAGTCGGACAGTGAACACTGAAGCTTTCTTT.

This chain connects TRBV5-6 to TRBJ1-1, with D uncertain. In germline, CDR1 is SGHDT, CDR2 YYEEEE. The ends were cut back, 4 bases at V and 4 bases at J, with 8 bases in the middle. This CDR3 comprises 12 residues. CDR3: CASSAWATEAFF. DNA for the CDR3: TGTGCCAGCAGCGCGTGGGCCACTGAAGCTTTCTTT.

V is TRBV7-9 and J is TRBJ2-5; 15 bases are a match to TRBD2. This CDR3 has 16 residues. Germline-derived CDR1 and CDR2 are SEHNR and FQNEAQ (reference sequence). V dropped 5 bases and J dropped 5; count of bases not matched to a gene: 6. The CDR3 is CASSNGLAGGRETQYF. The CDR3 DNA is TGTGCCAGCAGCAACGGACTAGCGGGGGGGCGGGAGACCCAGTACTTC.

The CDR3: CASSIASGGAPYNEQFF. CDR3 DNA: TGTGCCAGTAGTATAGCGAGCGGGGGGGCCCCCTACAATGAGCAGTTCTTC. This rearrangement joins TRBV19 to TRBJ2-1; 10 nucleotides line up with TRBD2. The germline V gene has CDR1 LNHDA and CDR2 SQIVND (reference sequence). The CDR3 contains 17 residues. V dropped 1 base and J dropped 2; count of bases not matched to a gene: 5.

The chain uses TRBV27 and TRBJ1-2; D perhaps matches TRBD1 (6 bases). This CDR3 comprises 14 residues. Per the germline V gene, CDR1 is MNHEY and CDR2 is SMNVEV (reference sequence). Trimming cost V 6 bases and J 4 bases, with 15 bases left between them. CDR3 region: CASSPGGPSYGYTF. CDR3 coding DNA: TGTGCCAGCAGCCCCGGGGGGCCCTCCTATGGCTACACCTTC.

The chain combines TRBV30 with TRBJ1-5; 8 nucleotides match TRBD1. V lost 2 bases and J lost 3; bases outside the gene matches: 9. The CDR3 is 16 residues long. CDR1 and CDR2 (germline): GTSNPN, SVGIG (reference sequence). DNA of the CDR3: TGTGCCTGGAGTCTCCCCTGGACAGGGAACAATCAGCCCCAGCATTTT. Its protein is CAWSLPWTGNNQPQHF.

The chain uses TRBV25-1 and TRBJ2-4, with D possibly TRBD2 on 5 matching bases. V was trimmed by 4 bases and J by 0 bases, leaving 13 bases between them. The germline gives CDR1 MGHDK, CDR2 SYGVNS. This CDR3 spans 16 amino acids. Here the CDR3 reads CASSASTPVAKNIQYF. The CDR3 nucleotides read TGTGCCAGCAGTGCTAGCACGCCAGTAGCCAAAAACATTCAGTACTTC.

This clone has only a few counts. This chain connects TRBV9 to TRBJ1-6, with D possibly matching TRBD1 (5 bases). CDR1 SGDLS and CDR2 YYNGEE come from the germline V gene. Trimming removed 0 bases at V and 8 bases at J, with 9 bases between. This CDR3 is 14 amino acids long. The CDR3 nucleotides are TGTGCCAGCAGCGTAGTGGGAGGGGATTCACCCCTCCACTTT. The encoded protein is CASSVVGGDSPLHF.

V usage is TRBV12-3 or TRBV12-4 and J usage is TRBJ2-7; 7 bases are a match to TRBD1. The junction had 2 bases not matched to a gene; V was cut back by 6 bases and J by 0 bases. The CDR3 spans 13 residues. The CDR3 here is CASSWDSSYEQYF. The CDR3 DNA follows: TGTGCCAGCAGCTGGGACAGCTCCTACGAGCAGTACTTC.

The J gene is TRBJ1-1, the V gene TRBV15; weak D call: TRBD1 (5 bases). The CDR3 sequence is 12 residues long. Looked up from germline, CDR1 is LNHNV and CDR2 is YYDKDF (reference sequence). The ends were cut back, 8 bases at V and 5 bases at J, with 12 bases in the middle. CDR3: CATRGATTEAFF. CDR3 sequence (DNA): TGTGCCACCCGCGGGGCTACGACTGAAGCTTTCTTT.

CDR3 loop: CAWSPARGGYTF. The CDR3 coding sequence is TGTGCCTGGAGCCCCGCCCGGGGTGGCTACACCTTC. The V gene is TRBV30, the J gene TRBJ1-2; unclear D gene. Trimming pared 3 bases from V and 7 bases from J, leaving 12 bases between. Germline V gene lookup returns CDR1 GTSNPN and CDR2 SVGIG (reference sequence). The CDR3 has 12 residues.

The V gene is TRBV18, the J gene TRBJ1-2; no firm D call. This CDR3 is 14 amino acids long. Trimming cost V 3 bases and J 4 bases, with 12 bases left between them. Germline values: CDR1 KGHSH, CDR2 LQKENI. In DNA form, the CDR3 reads TGTGCCAGCTCACCGCCGGAGGGTGCCTATGGCTACACCTTC. Its protein is CASSPPEGAYGYTF.